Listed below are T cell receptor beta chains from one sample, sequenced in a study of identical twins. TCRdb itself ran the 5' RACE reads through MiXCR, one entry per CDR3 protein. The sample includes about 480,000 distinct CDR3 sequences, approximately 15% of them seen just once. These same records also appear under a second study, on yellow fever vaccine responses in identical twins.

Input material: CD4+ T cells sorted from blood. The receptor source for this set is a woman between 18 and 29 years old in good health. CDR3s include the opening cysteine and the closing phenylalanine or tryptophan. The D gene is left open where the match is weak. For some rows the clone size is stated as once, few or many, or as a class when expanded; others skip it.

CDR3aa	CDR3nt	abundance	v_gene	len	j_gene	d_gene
CSTEQGGTDTQYF	TGCAGCACAGAACAGGGAGGCACAGATACGCAGTATTTT	many	TRBV29-1	13	TRBJ2-3	NA
CASSLASKIQYF	TGTGCCAGCAGCTTAGCCTCTAAAATCCAGTACTTC	NA	TRBV7-2	12	TRBJ2-5	NA
CANLAPISTDTQYF	TGTGCCAACTTAGCGCCGATTAGCACAGATACGCAGTATTTT	NA	TRBV21-1	14	TRBJ2-3	NA
CASSYQDRERGSSYEQYF	TGTGCCAGCAGTTACCAAGATAGGGAAAGGGGGAGCTCCTACGAGCAGTACTTC	NA	TRBV6-5	18	TRBJ2-7	NA
CASSLVGLVAYNEQFF	TGTGCTAGCAGCTTAGTTGGTCTAGTCGCCTACAATGAGCAGTTCTTC	NA	TRBV7-7	16	TRBJ2-1	NA
CASSPLGAGEEREQFF	TGTGCCAGCAGCCCCCTCGGGGCGGGAGAGGAAAGGGAGCAGTTCTTC	few	TRBV7-9	16	TRBJ2-1	TRBD2
CSPRVFRTQETQYF	TGCAGCCCCCGGGTCTTTAGAACTCAAGAGACCCAGTACTTC	NA	TRBV20-1	14	TRBJ2-5	NA
CASSFISADNQPQHF	TGTGCCAGCAGTTTCATTTCGGCAGACAATCAGCCCCAGCATTTT	many	TRBV12-3/TRBV12-4	15	TRBJ1-5	NA
CASSQANDRVGYEQYF	TGCGCCAGCAGCCAAGCCAATGACAGGGTTGGTTACGAGCAGTACTTC	NA	TRBV4-3	16	TRBJ2-7	TRBD1
CASSPILAWGTDTQYF	TGTGCCAGCAGTCCGATCCTAGCTTGGGGCACAGATACGCAGTATTTT	NA	TRBV27	16	TRBJ2-3	NA
CASSSHRGPNTEAFF	TGCGCCAGCAGCTCGCACAGGGGGCCGAACACTGAAGCTTTCTTT	many	TRBV5-1	15	TRBJ1-1	TRBD1
CASSFTRGGDTQYF	TGTGCCAGCAGTTTCACCCGGGGTGGGGATACGCAGTATTTT	many	TRBV12-3/TRBV12-4	14	TRBJ2-3	NA
CASKGTVTGELFF	TGTGCCAGCAAGGGGACGGTCACCGGGGAGCTGTTTTTT	NA	TRBV2	13	TRBJ2-2	NA
CASSPSVTDTQYF	TGTGCCAGCTCACCATCCGTCACAGATACGCAGTATTTT	few	TRBV18	13	TRBJ2-3	NA
CASSPGGWATEAFF	TGTGCCAGCAGCCCGGGCGGGTGGGCCACTGAAGCTTTCTTT	few	TRBV3-1	14	TRBJ1-1	NA
CASSFGQWNTIYF	TGTGCCAGCAGTTTCGGGCAGTGGAACACCATATATTTT	many	TRBV12-3/TRBV12-4	13	TRBJ1-3	NA
CASSYEPRMYEQYF	TGTGCCAGCAGCTACGAGCCCCGGATGTACGAGCAGTACTTC	few	TRBV6-5	14	TRBJ2-7	NA
CASSLKRGGGSEQYF	TGTGCCAGCAGCTTAAAGCGGGGGGGCGGGTCCGAGCAGTACTTC	few	TRBV7-2	15	TRBJ2-7	TRBD2
CASSLLLPDTQYF	TGTGCCAGCAGCCTACTGTTGCCAGATACGCAGTATTTT	NA	TRBV7-2	13	TRBJ2-3	NA
CSARTGVETQYF	TGCAGTGCCAGGACAGGGGTCGAGACCCAGTACTTC	NA	TRBV20-1	12	TRBJ2-5	TRBD1
CASSYSAAANYGYTF	TGTGCCAGCAGTTACTCGGCCGCAGCTAACTATGGCTACACCTTC	few	TRBV6-5	15	TRBJ1-2	NA
CAISPRRASGGPETQYF	TGTGCCATCAGTCCCCGAAGAGCTAGCGGGGGACCAGAGACCCAGTACTTC	NA	TRBV10-3	17	TRBJ2-5	TRBD2
CASRTSGRTTDTQYF	TGTGCCAGCAGGACTAGCGGGAGGACCACAGATACGCAGTATTTT	NA	TRBV5-4	15	TRBJ2-3	TRBD2
CASGPKQPQHF	TGTGCTAGTGGTCCGAAACAGCCCCAGCATTTT	NA	TRBV12-5	11	TRBJ1-5	NA
CASSPSGGYEQYF	TGTGCCAGCAGTCCGAGCGGGGGATACGAGCAGTACTTC	NA	TRBV27	13	TRBJ2-7	TRBD2
CASSPGTTLPVF	TGTGCCAGCAGCCCGGGGACTACTTTACCCGTTTTT	few	TRBV7-2	12	TRBJ1-4	NA